This T cell receptor (beta chain) derives from a study of beta chain features in type 1 diabetes. Every donor had blood drawn once into heparin, around 120 mL on average. Sorted CD4+ subsets: naive, central memory, regulatory, stem cell-like memory (CD45RO/CCR7/CD25/CD127/CD95/CD27 panel). Study conclusions and caveats: Insertion counts at VDJ junctions were lower in type 1 diabetes patients, who also showed more deletions there. Naive, central memory and Treg TCRB repertoires seemed to resemble each other more closely in patients than they did in healthy donors.

The CDR3 covers 15 residues. The V end lost 7 bases, the J end lost 6 bases, and 19 bases lay between the germline ends. Germline V gives CDR1 MDHEN, CDR2 SYDVKM. This clone was seen a handful of times. The antigen remains unidentified. As every portion of the isolated RNA was reverse transcribed, the sequencing read expressed TCRB transcripts. Data came from immunoSEQ multiplex PCR; TCRdb stores just in-frame clones and leaves some out. The sample records over 350,000 clones, less than 15% being singletons. The receptor comes from a woman younger than 35 in good health. The chain is built from TRBV28 and TRBJ2-1; possibly TRBD2 for D (7 bases). Sequenced sample: naive CD4+ T cells from blood. As DNA, the CDR3 is TGTGCCAGCACCACTAATTGGGGAGGGGGCAATGAGCAGTTCTTC. This codes for CASTTNWGGGNEQFF. Filled out from reference TRBV28 and TRBJ2-1, the complete variable domain reads DVKVTQSSRYLVKRTGEKVFLECVQDMDHENMFWYRQDPGLGLRLIYFSYDVKMKEKGDIPEGYSVSREKKERFSLILESASTNQTSMYLCASTTNWGGGNEQFFGPGTRLTVL.